This TCR beta chain was identified during a study of read filtering for tumor transcriptome and immune sequencing (dated by TCRdb to about 2020). For context, the study as a whole: The cohort consisted of approximately 17 male and some 15 female patients, with a mean age of 65.9 years and an age range of roughly 47 to 90. One of the main goals was to work out a read-filtering strategy for immune repertoire data, in particular whether clonotypes backed by only a single read should be removed. TCR-region mapped reads per sample ranged from about 3.5 to 10.27 million with IR-seq versus only roughly 85 to 1,300 with RNA-seq. By revised international staging, about 8 patients were R-ISS I, about 17 were R-ISS II and about seven were R-ISS III. Whole-transcriptome libraries were prepared with the TruSeq RNA Access Library Prep Kit after DNase treatment. Using the same bone marrow samples, the study compared TCR repertoires obtained by targeted immune repertoire sequencing with those obtained by bulk whole-transcriptome sequencing. Paper-wide results and their limitations: IR-seq captured clonotypes at much higher depth and more reliably than RNA-seq, and smaller IR-seq throughput sufficed to identify most shared clonotypes. The sorted CD138-negative fraction was not purified T cells but a mixed bone marrow immune population. In IR-seq, single-read clonotypes were approximately 80% of clonotypes but about 3.5% of total reads; in RNA-seq they were roughly three quarters of clonotypes and 35% to 45% of reads. The correlation between IR-seq and RNA-seq shared clonotype proportions was increased by removal of single-read clonotypes.

CDR1 ENHRY and CDR2 SYGVKD are derived from the germline V gene. Compared with germline, V lacks 10 bases and J lacks 5 bases; bases without a gene match: 13. The CDR3 numbers 14 residues from cysteine through phenylalanine. Only the CDR3 DNA stays, 42 bases, in frame from base 1. Bone marrow was sampled from every patient at the time of active disease. Bone marrow mononuclear cells were isolated by Ficoll-Hypaque density gradient centrifugation. To remove myeloma plasma cells, the cells were labeled with CD138 magnetic microbeads on a MACS separator, and CD138-negative cells were then collected by negative selection. The purity of the isolated cells was checked by flow cytometry with CD138 antibodies on an Attune NxT. TRIzol reagent was used to extract total RNA, and a NanoDrop spectrophotometer was used to quantify the extracted RNA. For each patient, the CD138-negative bone marrow sample underwent paired RNA-seq and IR-seq.

TCR libraries were constructed from about 400 ng RNA using the Immunoverse kit, and molecular barcoded adaptors covering alpha/delta and beta/gamma chains were employed. TCR library preparation used the same RNA that went into transcriptome sequencing. TCR libraries were sequenced on an Illumina HiSeq 4000 with 2 x 150 cycles. The paper's data handling went like this. MiXCR aligned TCR reads to human V, D, J and C references and assembled the aligned reads into CDR3 clonotypes, with quality filtering and error correction included. The tcR package in R was used to analyze clonotype counts and gene usage diversity. Raw mapping reads were checked after the RNA-seq reads had been mapped by STAR aligner version 2.5.3a onto the human GRCh37 genome. IR-seq fastq files were randomly downsampled with Seqtk 1.3 to test the effect of sequencing depth on detected clonotypes. TCRdb itself trimmed the public reads at Q25 with fastp, ran MiXCR and retained productive beta chains. Rows are combined by CDR3 protein, so each entry shows the most common genes and DNA. What appears here as the V and J calls and clone size reflects TCRdb's work, not the paper's. For this sample there are 75,000 to 95,000 distinct CDR3 sequences; about 22% appear just once. Over 10% of the sample is taken by the ten largest.

This clonotype appeared many times. Its recognized antigen is unknown. No qualities accompany the bases; no much larger clone lies one base away. The rearranged chain carries TRBV10-3 and TRBJ1-2; 7 bases in the junction line up with TRBD1. The sequenced sample consisted of a population of CD138-negative cells sorted from bone marrow. This specimen's cell subset or site label, interpreted: bone marrow mononuclear cells depleted of CD138+ plasma/myeloma cells by negative magnetic selection. This clonotype originated in a donor at least 40 years old with multiple myeloma. The nucleotide sequence reads TGTGCCACCGGACGGACAGGTTTAGGATATGGCTACACCTTC. Translation gives CATGRTGLGYGYTF.